What follows is one T cell receptor (beta chain) and its context. This entry is derived from a study of T cells expressing NK-cell markers. Overall study: The TCR beta repertoires originated in sorted CD3+CD56+NKG2C+, CD3+CD56+NKG2C- and CD3+CD56-NKG2C+ T cells. HCMV seropositivity characterized most of the eight sequenced donors, and seronegativity one.

Beta-chain TCR cDNA was generated via 5'RACE template switching with UMIs. From its re-call of the 5' RACE reads, TCRdb lists each CDR3 protein once, without DNA. This table holds a few hundred thousand distinct CDR3 sequences. The V gene's germline CDR1 is SNHLY and CDR2 FYNNEI. The CDR3 contains 14 residues. J is TRBJ2-1 and V is TRBV2; the TCRdb D gene call, TRBD2, has no DNA to confirm it. Sequenced input: blood T cells: a sorted CD56 or NKG2C T cell subset, CD4+ or CD8+ T cells, or bulk PBMC T cells (not recorded which). The clonotype was recovered from a man aged 18-75 years in good health. CDR3 amino acids: CASNQRGGSGEQFF.